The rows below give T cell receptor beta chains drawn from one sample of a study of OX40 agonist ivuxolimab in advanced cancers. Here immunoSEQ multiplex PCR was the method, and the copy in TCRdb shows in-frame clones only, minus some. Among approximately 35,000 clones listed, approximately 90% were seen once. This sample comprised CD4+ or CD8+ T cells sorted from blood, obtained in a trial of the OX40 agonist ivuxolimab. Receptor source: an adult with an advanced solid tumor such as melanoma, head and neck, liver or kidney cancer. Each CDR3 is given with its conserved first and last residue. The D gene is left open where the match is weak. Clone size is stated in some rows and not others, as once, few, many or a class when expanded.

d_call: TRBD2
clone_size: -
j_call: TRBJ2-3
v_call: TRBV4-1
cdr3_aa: CASSQAPGRTDTQYF
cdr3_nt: TGCGCCAGCAGCCAAGCGCCCGGGAGGACAGATACGCAGTATTTT

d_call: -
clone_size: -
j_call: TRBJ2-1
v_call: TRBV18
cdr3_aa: CASSPPDSLYNEQFF
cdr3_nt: TGTGCCAGCTCACCCCCGGACAGTCTCTACAATGAGCAGTTCTTC

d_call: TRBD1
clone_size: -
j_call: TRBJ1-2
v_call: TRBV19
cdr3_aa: CASSPGTGGVGYTF
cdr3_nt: TGTGCCAGTAGTCCCGGGACAGGGGGCGTTGGCTACACCTTC

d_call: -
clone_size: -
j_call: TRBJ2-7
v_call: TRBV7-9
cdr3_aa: CASSLSGSAYEQYF
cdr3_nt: TGTGCCAGCAGCCTGAGCGGGTCGGCCTACGAGCAGTACTTC

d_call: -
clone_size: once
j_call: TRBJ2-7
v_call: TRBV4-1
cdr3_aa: CASSQDPTGEGLGYEQYF
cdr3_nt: TGCGCCAGCAGCCAAGATCCGACAGGGGAGGGTTTGGGGTACGAGCAGTACTTC

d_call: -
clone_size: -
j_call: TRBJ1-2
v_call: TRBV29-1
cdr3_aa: CSVEGLGYTF
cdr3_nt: TGCAGCGTTGAAGGCCTCGGCTACACCTTC

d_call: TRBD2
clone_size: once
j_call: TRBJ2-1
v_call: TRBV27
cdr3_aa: CASSVIAGPRGEQFF
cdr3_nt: TGTGCCAGCAGTGTCATAGCGGGACCACGGGGTGAGCAGTTCTTC

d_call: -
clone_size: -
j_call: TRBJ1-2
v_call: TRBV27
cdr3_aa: CASTSLGAASGYTF
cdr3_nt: TGTGCCAGCACCTCCTTAGGTGCGGCGTCTGGCTACACCTTC

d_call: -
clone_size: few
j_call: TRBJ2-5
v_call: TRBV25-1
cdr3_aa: CASSDPGHEQETQYF
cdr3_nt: TGTGCCAGCAGTGATCCCGGACACGAACAAGAGACCCAGTACTTC

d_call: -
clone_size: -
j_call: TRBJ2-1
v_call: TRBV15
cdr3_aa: CATSRVEGLRHEQFF
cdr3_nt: TGTGCCACCAGCAGAGTAGAGGGTCTGAGGCATGAGCAGTTCTTC

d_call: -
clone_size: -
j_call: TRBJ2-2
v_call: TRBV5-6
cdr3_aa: CASSLEGVAGELFF
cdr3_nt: TGTGCCAGCAGCTTGGAAGGGGTAGCCGGGGAGCTGTTTTTT

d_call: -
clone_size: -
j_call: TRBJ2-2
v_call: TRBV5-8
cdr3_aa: CATSMRLEGDTGELFF
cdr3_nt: TGTGCCACCTCAATGAGGTTGGAGGGGGACACCGGGGAGCTGTTTTTT